This TCR beta chain was documented in a study of cytomegalovirus exposure and HLA in healthy donors. Whole-study findings and limits: Despite most TCR sequences being rare, some public TCRs occurred in many donors. The authors confirmed in vitro that a few CMV-associated chains were specific for CMV antigens.

Notes on this clone: Its target is unknown.

TCRdb's table, derived via immunoSEQ multiplex PCR, lists solely in-frame clones and lacks some. The data hold about 72,000 clones, with roughly 94% observed a single time. The origin of this receptor is a woman between 18 and 29 years old in good health and CMV-seronegative. Sequenced: PBMCs.

CDR3 bases: TGTGCCAGCAGCTCTACACTCGGCAGGGAGACCCAGTACTTC. Encoded protein: CASSSTLGRETQYF. The chain combines TRBV9 with TRBJ2-5; D is uncertain. CDR3 length: 14 amino acids. Trimming removed 4 bases at V and 5 bases at J, with 15 bases between. From germline, CDR1 is SGDLS and CDR2 YYNGEE.